The source of this T cell receptor beta chain is a study of molecular identifiers for immune sequencing clone quantification. Points from the study as a whole: The study reportedly detected spiked Jurkat TCR RNA from one cell among about 1 million naive cells.

About this clonotype: What it recognizes is unknown.

Trimming cost V 4 bases and J 10 bases; bases outside gene matches: 12. The CDR3 contains 14 residues. CDR1 and CDR2 (germline): SEHNR, FQNEAQ (reference sequence). Naive CD8 T cells were sorted, and the gate applied was CD8+CD4-CCR7+CD45RA+. With listed TCR primers and previously described methods, bulk TCR libraries were prepared. TCRdb analysed the PCR reads with MiXCR anew, one entry per CDR3 protein. The sample has approximately 97,000 distinct CDR3 sequences; about 35% are singletons. The sample comprised naive CD8+ T cells from blood, with Jurkat cell RNA spiked in. Indicated subset: FACS-sorted CD8+CD4-CCR7+CD45RA+ naive T cells. The chain carries TRBV7-9 and TRBJ1-1; the match to TRBD1 covers 7 bases. The receptor was derived from a human donor in good health. Some libraries in this study had Jurkat cell RNA spiked in. The chain's CDR3 is CASSYNHWTGVAFF. The CDR3 coding sequence is TGTGCCAGCAGCTATAACCATTGGACAGGAGTAGCTTTCTTT.